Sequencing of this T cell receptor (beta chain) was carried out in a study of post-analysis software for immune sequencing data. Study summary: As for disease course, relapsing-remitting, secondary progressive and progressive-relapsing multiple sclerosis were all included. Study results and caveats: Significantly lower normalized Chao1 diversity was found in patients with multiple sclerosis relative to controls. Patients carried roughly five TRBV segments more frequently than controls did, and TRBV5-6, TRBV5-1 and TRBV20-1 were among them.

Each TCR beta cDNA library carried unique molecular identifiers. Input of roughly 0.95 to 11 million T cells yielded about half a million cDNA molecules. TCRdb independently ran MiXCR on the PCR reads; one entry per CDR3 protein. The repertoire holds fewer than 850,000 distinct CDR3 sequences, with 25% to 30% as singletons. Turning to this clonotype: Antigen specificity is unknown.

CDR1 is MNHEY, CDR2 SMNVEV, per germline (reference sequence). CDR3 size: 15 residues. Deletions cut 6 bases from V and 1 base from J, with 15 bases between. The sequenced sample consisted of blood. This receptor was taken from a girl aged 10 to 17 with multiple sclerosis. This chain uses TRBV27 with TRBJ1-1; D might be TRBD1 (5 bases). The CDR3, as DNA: TGTGCCAGCAGCCACCTCGAAAGGGGGAACACTGAAGCTTTCTTT. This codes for CASSHLERGNTEAFF.